The rows below give T cell receptor beta chains drawn from one sample of a study of blood T cell repertoires in COVID-19. Produced via immunoSEQ multiplex PCR; TCRdb's table is partial and in-frame only. This table holds approximately 150,000 clones, 75% to 85% found once. Sample: peripheral blood. These receptors all stem from a woman aged 45-59 years with acute or convalescent COVID-19. Each CDR3 is given with its conserved first and last residue. D genes are given only for firm matches. The size entry is marked missing in some rows and otherwise reads once, few, many or a size class.

-	TRBJ1-3	TRBV2	-	CASSEISRGNTIYF	TGTGCCAGCAGTGAAATCTCACGGGGAAACACCATATATTTT
TRBD2	TRBJ2-7	TRBV4-2	once	CASSQEPSGEYEQYF	TGTGCCAGCAGCCAAGAACCTAGCGGAGAATACGAGCAGTACTTC
-	TRBJ2-7	TRBV29-1	-	CSVGQVPYEQYF	TGCAGCGTTGGGCAGGTTCCCTACGAGCAGTACTTC
-	TRBJ2-7	TRBV21-1	-	CASSKDPDREHDEQYF	TGTGCCAGCAGCAAAGACCCGGACAGGGAACACGACGAGCAGTACTTC
TRBD2	TRBJ2-7	TRBV5-1	once	CASSGVQGGTHGEQYF	TGCGCCAGCAGCGGAGTGCAGGGAGGGACCCATGGGGAGCAGTACTTC
-	TRBJ1-2	TRBV12-3/TRBV12-4	-	CASSFAGDGYTF	TGTGCCAGCAGTTTTGCAGGGGATGGCTACACCTTC
-	TRBJ2-1	TRBV7-2	once	CASSLMGLQGSAEQFF	TGTGCCAGCAGCTTAATGGGACTCCAGGGTAGTGCTGAGCAGTTCTTC
TRBD1	TRBJ2-3	TRBV7-9	once	CASSLGTGQSSTDTQYF	TGTGCCAGCAGCTTGGGAACGGGACAGAGTTCCACAGATACGCAGTATTTT
TRBD1	TRBJ1-1	TRBV30	-	CAWRAGQGYTEAFF	TGTGCCTGGAGAGCGGGACAGGGCTACACTGAAGCTTTCTTT
-	TRBJ1-2	TRBV24-1	-	CATSARNRDSGGYTF	TGTGCCACCAGTGCCCGAAACAGGGATTCGGGCGGCTACACCTTC
-	TRBJ1-5	TRBV7-6	-	CASSLGGQYNQPQHF	TGTGCCAGCAGCTTAGGAGGACAGTATAATCAGCCCCAGCATTTT
-	TRBJ1-2	TRBV6-5	few	CASSLEGHGYTF	TGTGCCAGCAGTTTAGAGGGTCATGGCTACACCTTC
-	TRBJ2-4	TRBV5-1	-	CASSLAGFSKNIQYF	TGCGCCAGCAGCTTGGCAGGGTTCTCCAAAAACATTCAGTACTTC
-	TRBJ1-6	TRBV13	few	CASSFVIPVRNSPLHF	TGTGCCAGCAGCTTCGTGATCCCGGTTCGGAATTCACCCCTCCACTTT
TRBD1	TRBJ1-5	TRBV5-6	-	CASSRDRRGQPQHF	TGTGCCAGCAGCCGGGACAGGAGGGGACAGCCCCAGCATTTT
-	TRBJ2-1	TRBV7-8	-	CASSHQGNEQFF	TGTGCCAGCAGCCATCAGGGCAATGAGCAGTTCTTC
TRBD1	TRBJ2-1	TRBV3-1/TRBV3-2	-	CATWDRYYNEQFF	TGTGCCACCTGGGACAGGTATTACAATGAGCAGTTCTTC
-	TRBJ2-3	TRBV5-6	-	CASSLDSKGTDTQYF	TGTGCCAGCAGCTTGGACAGCAAGGGCACAGATACGCAGTATTTT
TRBD1	TRBJ1-2	TRBV7-2	-	CASSPGQGYGYTF	TGTGCCAGCAGCCCGGGACAGGGGTATGGCTACACCTTC
TRBD2	TRBJ2-3	TRBV7-3	-	CASSRASGGDTQYF	TGTGCCAGCAGCCGAGCTAGCGGGGGAGATACGCAGTATTTT
TRBD1	TRBJ1-5	TRBV27	-	CASSLLGQNQPQHF	TGTGCCAGCAGTTTACTGGGACAGAATCAGCCCCAGCATTTT
-	TRBJ1-1	TRBV19	-	CASSIARDTEAFF	TGTGCCAGTAGTATAGCCCGGGACACTGAAGCTTTCTTT
-	TRBJ2-7	TRBV30	-	CAWSVWRGSYEQYF	TGTGCCTGGAGTGTCTGGCGGGGATCCTACGAGCAGTACTTC
TRBD1	TRBJ2-7	TRBV28	-	CASNPTGGDINEQYF	TGTGCCAGCAACCCGACAGGGGGCGATATTAACGAGCAGTACTTC
-	TRBJ1-5	TRBV4-1	once	CASSQEFGGRGFVGQPQHF	TGCGCCAGCAGCCAAGAGTTCGGGGGTCGAGGTTTCGTTGGTCAGCCCCAGCATTTT
TRBD1	TRBJ1-2	TRBV6-5	few	CASSIGQGNIYGYTF	TGTGCCAGCAGTATCGGACAGGGGAATATTTATGGCTACACCTTC
TRBD2	TRBJ2-3	TRBV3-1/TRBV3-2	-	CASSLGGTPGTDTQYF	TGTGCCAGCAGCCTGGGGGGGACTCCTGGGACAGATACGCAGTATTTT
TRBD1	TRBJ2-3	TRBV5-1	-	CASGQGSATDTQYF	TGCGCCAGCGGACAGGGATCTGCGACAGATACGCAGTATTTT
TRBD1	TRBJ2-1	TRBV28	-	CASSFAGTGDYNEQFF	TGTGCCAGCAGTTTCGCCGGGACAGGAGATTACAATGAGCAGTTCTTC
-	TRBJ1-2	TRBV4-3	-	CASSPSTPSQGPGYTF	TGCGCCAGCAGCCCTTCAACCCCTTCTCAGGGGCCAGGCTACACCTTC
-	TRBJ1-2	TRBV13	-	CASRIKGGPNYGYTF	TGTGCCAGCAGGATCAAGGGCGGGCCTAACTATGGCTACACCTTC
-	TRBJ1-2	TRBV12-3/TRBV12-4	-	CASSSQRQTANTF	TGTGCCAGCAGTTCCCAACGACAGACCGCTAACACCTTC
TRBD2	TRBJ2-3	TRBV7-6	-	CASGSSGGTSTDTQYF	TGTGCCAGCGGAAGTAGCGGGGGGACCAGCACAGATACGCAGTATTTT
TRBD1	TRBJ1-1	TRBV4-3	-	CASSHQGQGARAEAFF	TGCGCCAGCAGCCACCAGGGACAGGGGGCGCGGGCTGAAGCTTTCTTT
TRBD1	TRBJ2-1	TRBV7-9	-	CASSLAPGTGLEQFF	TGTGCCAGCAGCTTAGCCCCCGGGACAGGACTCGAGCAGTTCTTC
-	TRBJ1-1	TRBV19	once	CASSSRDRGGLF	TGTGCCAGTAGTTCCCGGGACCGGGGGGGTCTCTTT
-	TRBJ1-2	TRBV27	-	CASRSPGDAYGYTF	TGTGCCAGCAGATCCCCAGGGGATGCCTATGGCTACACCTTC
TRBD1	TRBJ2-1	TRBV5-5	-	CASSKTGTGRGLGSNEQFF	TGTGCCAGCAGCAAGACCGGGACAGGGAGGGGTTTGGGCAGCAATGAGCAGTTCTTC
TRBD2	TRBJ2-1	TRBV10-3	-	CAISDGGAGGPFNEQFF	TGTGCCATCAGTGATGGAGGAGCGGGGGGGCCTTTCAATGAGCAGTTCTTC